This T cell receptor beta chain was captured in a study of blood T cell repertoires in COVID-19 (dated by TCRdb to about 2020). About the investigation overall: The collaborator samples originated in the United States, Italy and Spain and spanned the acute and convalescent phases of COVID-19. The prospective study material was composed of cDNA or gDNA derived from T cells, B-cell-depleted T cells, or PBMCs. Deeply sampled blood TCRbeta repertoires from subjects exposed to, actively infected with, or recovered from COVID-19 were included in the dataset. Where available, HLA class I and class II types were obtained from metadata supplied by the sample provider rather than from assay-based typing. A de-identified subject ID, COVID-19 status, age in years and sex were almost always included in the sample metadata. The repertoires were released in a freely available public database intended as a resource for research on the immune response to SARS-CoV-2. The samples were drawn from two sources: the first 160 participants of the ongoing ImmuneRACE study, and 1,000 to 1,500 subjects contributed by 6 global collaborators. The paper's findings and limits, for the study overall: The amount of clinical and demographic metadata varied by source and participant and was provided uncurated.

One collaborating source in Seattle enrolled patients while the patients were actively infected and followed the patients over time throughout the course of disease. Whole blood was collected in K2EDTA tubes by collaborating institutions according to the institutions' own protocols. For TCRbeta analysis, collaborators shipped samples as frozen whole blood, isolated PBMCs, or DNA extracted from either of those sample types. TCRbeta CDR3 regions were amplified from genomic DNA using the immunoSEQ Assay, a bias-controlled multiplex PCR. As for how the authors treated the data: Nucleated cell counts per sample were estimated from amplification of reference gene primers within the assay. To quantify the absolute abundance of each unique TCRbeta CDR3 rearrangement, sequence reads were collapsed and filtered. For each sample, productive Simpson clonality was calculated by taking the square root of Simpson's diversity index across productive rearrangements. TCRdb limited this immuneACCESS table to in-frame rearrangements with V and J called. A share of clones is missing; checked studies link under half to unresolved V genes, and the rest is unexplained. V and J calls and clone size are copied from that table; D and trimming were computed from the DNA. In all, the sample holds over 70,000 clones, and 85% of those were seen once. The ten largest make up roughly 11% of the sample.

This clone was recorded a few times. No antigen is known for it. Base qualities were left out, and no much larger clone turns up one base away. From cysteine to phenylalanine, the CDR3 is 15 amino acids long. Just the 45-base CDR3 DNA is kept, in frame starting at base 1. CDR1 and CDR2, per the germline V gene, are KGHSH and LQKENI. V is shortened by 6 bases, J by 7 bases, and the region joining them spans 19 bases. The sequenced sample consisted of peripheral blood. This receptor was identified in a man aged 55 to 69 with COVID-19, enrolled during active disease. The rearrangement joined TRBV18 to TRBJ1-5; perhaps TRBD1 is the D gene, with 5 bases matching. The CDR3 in this case is CASSLAEGPSQPQHF. The DNA sequence reads TGTGCCAGCTCCCTTGCGGAGGGGCCGTCACAGCCCCAGCATTTT.